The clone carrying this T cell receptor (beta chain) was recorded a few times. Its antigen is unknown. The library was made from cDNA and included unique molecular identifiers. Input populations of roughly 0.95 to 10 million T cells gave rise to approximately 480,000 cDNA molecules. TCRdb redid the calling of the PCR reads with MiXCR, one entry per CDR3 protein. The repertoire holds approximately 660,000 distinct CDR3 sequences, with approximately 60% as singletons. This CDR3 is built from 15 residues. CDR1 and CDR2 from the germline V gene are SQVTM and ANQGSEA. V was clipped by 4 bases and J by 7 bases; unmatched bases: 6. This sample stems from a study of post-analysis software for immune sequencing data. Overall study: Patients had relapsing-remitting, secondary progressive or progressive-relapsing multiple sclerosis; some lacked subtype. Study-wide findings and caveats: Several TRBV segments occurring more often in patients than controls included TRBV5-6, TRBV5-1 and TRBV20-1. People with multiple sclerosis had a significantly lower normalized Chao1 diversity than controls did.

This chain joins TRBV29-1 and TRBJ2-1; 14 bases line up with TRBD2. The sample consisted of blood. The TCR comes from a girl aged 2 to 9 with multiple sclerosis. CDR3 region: CSVVGTSGRGNEQFF. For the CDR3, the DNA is TGCAGCGTTGTGGGGACTAGCGGGAGAGGGAATGAGCAGTTCTTC.